These 31 T cell receptor beta chains originate from one sample sequenced in a study of blood T cell repertoires in COVID-19. The assay was immunoSEQ multiplex PCR, and TCRdb's table has in-frame clones only and misses some. The sample has about 210,000 clones; 90% are singletons. The sample taken for sequencing was PBMCs or T cells enriched from blood (not recorded which). The source of these receptors is a young man who had recovered from COVID-19.

CDR3 residues: CASSQDRAGNTIYF. In nucleotides, the CDR3 is TGTGCCAGCAGCCAAGACAGGGCTGGAAACACCATATATTTT. The genes are TRBV14 and TRBJ1-3, with D maybe TRBD1 (5 bases). This CDR3 contains 14 residues. The germline CDR1 and CDR2 sequences are SGHDN and FVKESK. V was cut by 0 bases and J by 2 bases, with 5 bases left in between.

The chain links TRBV5-1 to TRBJ2-3; 15 nucleotides align to TRBD2. Germline V gene lookup returns CDR1 SGHRS and CDR2 YFSETQ. The CDR3 is made up of 17 amino acids. V was clipped by 4 bases and J by 0 bases; unmatched bases: 3. CDR3 sequence (DNA): TGCGCCAGCAGCCCCGGGACTAGCGGGAGGAGCACAGATACGCAGTATTTT. Protein: CASSPGTSGRSTDTQYF.

This chain links TRBV7-2 with TRBJ2-3; 10 nucleotides line up with TRBD2. CDR3 length equals 16 residues. The V gene end was trimmed by 5 bases and the J gene end by 6 bases; junction bases not matched to a gene: 11. From germline, CDR1 is SGHTA and CDR2 FQGNSA. For the CDR3, the DNA is TGTGCCAGCAGCCACTACGGTGGAGCGGGAGGGGATACGCAGTATTTT. Translation gives CASSHYGGAGGDTQYF. Looking up the rest from reference TRBV7-2 and TRBJ2-3 gives the full variable domain: GAGVSQSPSNKVTEKGKDVELRCDPISGHTALYWYRQSLGQGLEFLIYFQGNSAPDKSGLPSDRFSAERTGGSVSTLTIQRTQQEDSAVYLCASSHYGGAGGDTQYFGPGTRLTVL.

J is TRBJ2-7 and V is TRBV6-1; no firm D call. Germline loops: CDR1 MNHNS, CDR2 SASEGT. The germline V and J ends were trimmed by 2 bases and 0 bases, with 8 bases remaining between them. The CDR3 length is 14 residues. As DNA, the CDR3 is TGTGCCAGCAGTGAAATACCGGGCTCCTACGAGCAGTACTTC. Protein sequence: CASSEIPGSYEQYF.

This chain joins TRBV7-8 and TRBJ1-2; the match to TRBD1 covers 9 bases. The CDR3 is 15 amino acids. J was trimmed by 4 bases and V by 5 bases; bases with no gene match: 8. Per germline, CDR1 SGHVS and CDR2 FQNEAQ. As DNA, the CDR3 is TGTGCCAGCAGCCCCTCCGGGACAGGGTTCTATGGCTACACCTTC. It codes for CASSPSGTGFYGYTF.

The chain carries TRBV10-3 and TRBJ2-3, with TRBD2 matching 11 bases. The junction had 25 bases not matched to a gene; V was cut back by 10 bases and J by 10 bases. The germline CDR1 and CDR2 sequences are ENHRY and SYGVKD. The CDR3 consists of 18 residues. The CDR3 nucleotides read TGTGCCACCTCCCCGACTAGCGGGACCACCGCGTCCCAAGGAGCGCAGTATTTT. Translating gives CATSPTSGTTASQGAQYF.

As DNA, the CDR3 is TGTGCCAGCAGGACTAAATCTAGCGGGGGAGTTGGAGATACGCAGTATTTT. Translating it yields CASRTKSSGGVGDTQYF. V gene TRBV7-2 combines with J gene TRBJ2-3, with 10 bases that match TRBD2. Germline trimming cut 6 bases from V and 5 bases from J; bases unmatched to any gene: 14. CDR3 size: 17 residues. CDR1 and CDR2 (germline): SGHTA, FQGNSA.

A note on this clone: At one end, the junction sequence differs from germline, possibly due to a read error. The chain is built from TRBV13 and TRBJ1-1; no definite D call. There are 14 residues in the CDR3. Per germline, CDR1 PRHDT and CDR2 FYEKMQ (reference sequence). Written as DNA, the CDR3 is TGTGCCAGCAGCTTACGGGGAGGGAACCCTGAAGCTTTCTTT. Amino acids: CASSLRGGNPEAFF.

The chain uses TRBV3-1 (or the pseudogene TRBV3-2) and TRBJ2-7; 8 nucleotides agree with TRBD2. The germline CDR1 and CDR2 sequences are LGHDT and YNNKEL (reference sequence). V shed 3 bases, J shed 5 bases, and the junction held 3 bases outside the gene matches. This CDR3 has 13 residues. The CDR3 reads CASSHVAGNEQYF. Here the CDR3 DNA reads TGTGCCAGCAGCCATGTAGCGGGAAACGAGCAGTACTTC.

This clone occurred once. This sequence joins TRBV13 and TRBJ2-1; 8 positions match TRBD2. The CDR3 consists of 14 residues. Trimming took 6 bases from V and 4 from J; bases not matched to a gene: 5. CDR1 is PRHDT, CDR2 FYEKMQ, per germline (reference sequence). The CDR3 reads CASRRGTSYNEQFF. As DNA, the CDR3 is TGTGCCAGCAGACGCGGGACTAGTTACAATGAGCAGTTCTTC.

The chain employs TRBV10-3 and TRBJ1-6; maybe TRBD1 (6 bases). Per germline, CDR1 ENHRY and CDR2 SYGVKD. This CDR3 comprises 17 residues. V gave up 0 bases and J gave up 0 bases, with 9 bases separating them. As DNA, the CDR3 is TGTGCCATCAGTGAGTCGGACAGACCCTCCTATAATTCACCCCTCCACTTT. Amino acids: CAISESDRPSYNSPLHF.

In regard to this clone: Distinct nucleotide sequences in the sample also encode this CDR3. This sequence joins TRBV18 and TRBJ2-7; D gene ambiguous. V was clipped by 3 bases and J by 0 bases, with 6 bases between them. Germline assignment: CDR1 KGHSH and CDR2 LQKENI. The CDR3 totals 13 residues. In nucleotides, the CDR3 is TGTGCCAGCTCACCGCTTAGCTCCTACGAGCAGTACTTC. Its protein is CASSPLSSYEQYF.

The V and J genes are TRBV4-2 and TRBJ2-2; 10 bases fit TRBD2. Per germline, CDR1 LGHNA and CDR2 YNFKEQ. The CDR3 has 16 amino acids. With 0 bases clipped from V and 4 bases from J, the junction kept 2 bases outside the gene matches. DNA for the CDR3: TGTGCCAGCAGCCAAGAAGCTAGCGGGGGCACCGGGGAGCTGTTTTTT. Amino acids: CASSQEASGGTGELFF.

The rearrangement joins TRBV6-5 to TRBJ2-7; 8 positions agree with TRBD1. This CDR3 has 15 residues. Germline V gives CDR1 MNHEY, CDR2 SVGAGI. V shed 2 bases, J shed 2 bases, and the junction held 5 bases outside the gene matches. The CDR3: CASSYDGQGAYEQYF. CDR3 bases: TGTGCCAGCAGTTACGACGGACAGGGAGCCTACGAGCAGTACTTC.

This clone was seen many times. Written as DNA, the CDR3 is TGTGCCAGCAGTACCCAGGGGGACGGCACTGAAGCTTTCTTT. It yields the protein CASSTQGDGTEAFF. The chain joins TRBV6-5 to TRBJ1-1; TRBD1 agrees at 7 bases. The CDR3 consists of 14 residues. V lost 5 bases to trimming and J lost 4 bases; unmatched junction nucleotides: 7. Looked up from germline, CDR1 is MNHEY and CDR2 is SVGAGI.

This clone showed up just a few times. This rearrangement joins TRBV6-2 or TRBV6-3 to TRBJ2-5, with D tentatively TRBD1 (6 bases). From germline, CDR1 is MNHEY and CDR2 SVGEGT. Trimming cost V 5 bases and J 0 bases, with 13 bases left between them. The CDR3 has 15 residues. CDR3 DNA sequence: TGTGCCAGCAGTCGCAGGGGTGCTAACCAAGAGACCCAGTACTTC. This codes for CASSRRGANQETQYF.

This clone was seen a single time. The V gene is TRBV19, the J gene TRBJ1-5; no definite D call. CDR3 length: 13 residues. The germline V and J ends were trimmed by 7 bases and 2 bases, with 9 bases remaining between them. Germline V gene data show CDR1 as LNHDA and CDR2 as SQIVND (reference sequence). In DNA, the CDR3 is TGTGCCAGTACCTTGACTCGCAATCAGCCCCAGCATTTT. This translates into CASTLTRNQPQHF.

CDR3 in DNA: TGTGCCAGCAGCCCCCGGGACTGGGTATACGAGCAGTACTTC. It is translated as CASSPRDWVYEQYF. The rearrangement links TRBV5-4 to TRBJ2-7; tentative D call: TRBD2 (6 bases). The length of the CDR3 is 14 residues. V lost 4 bases to trimming and J lost 4 bases, with 15 bases between them. CDR1 SGHNT and CDR2 YYREEE come from the germline V gene (reference sequence).

The chain couples TRBV6-5 to TRBJ1-2, with D unclear. The germline V gene has CDR1 MNHEY and CDR2 SVGAGI. Between the trimmed V and J ends, which lost 4 bases and 2 bases, there was a span of 14 bases. The CDR3 totals 15 residues. The CDR3: CASSLDTLMNYGYTF. The CDR3 DNA follows: TGTGCCAGCAGTTTAGACACGCTGATGAACTATGGCTACACCTTC.

The rearrangement joins TRBV7-9 to TRBJ1-3; D gene uncertain. The germline V gene has CDR1 SEHNR and CDR2 FQNEAQ (reference sequence). The V and J ends lost 2 bases and 2 bases respectively, with 4 bases between them. The CDR3 loop spans 13 amino acids. The CDR3 DNA is TGTGCCAGCAGCTTACAGGCTGGAAACACCATATATTTT. It yields the protein CASSLQAGNTIYF.

The V and J genes are TRBV10-2 and TRBJ1-1; 7 bases agree with TRBD1. Germline V gives CDR1 WSHSY, CDR2 SAAADI. The CDR3 covers 14 residues. V was clipped by 3 bases and J by 4 bases; unmatched bases: 5. CDR3 in DNA: TGCGCCAGCAGTGACTCCCCAGGGGGCACTGAAGCTTTCTTT. It yields the protein CASSDSPGGTEAFF.

The J gene is TRBJ2-3, the V gene TRBV10-2; maybe TRBD2 (6 bases). Trimming shortened V by 4 bases and J by 5 bases, and 13 bases separated the two germline ends. This CDR3 is built from 14 residues. Germline V CDR1 and CDR2: WSHSY, SAAADI. The chain's CDR3 is CASSVGGDRDTQYF. The CDR3 bases are TGCGCCAGCAGTGTGGGCGGGGACCGAGATACGCAGTATTTT.

This clone was picked up one time. The chain links TRBV5-5 to TRBJ1-1; 8 nucleotides line up with TRBD1. The germline gives CDR1 SGHKS, CDR2 YYEKEE (reference sequence). The CDR3 sequence is 15 residues long. V dropped 3 bases and J dropped 1; count of bases not matched to a gene: 5. CDR3 region: CASSYRQGPNTEAFF. The CDR3 DNA follows: TGTGCCAGCAGCTATAGACAGGGGCCGAACACTGAAGCTTTCTTT. Full variable domain (remainder filled in from reference TRBV5-5 and TRBJ1-1): DAGVTQSPTHLIKTRGQQVTLRCSPISGHKSVSWYQQVLGQGPQFIFQYYEKEERGRGNFPDRFSARQFPNYSSELNVNALLLGDSALYLCASSYRQGPNTEAFFGQGTRLTVV.

The chain recombines TRBV5-4 with TRBJ2-2; 9 nucleotides line up with TRBD2. The J segment lost 5 bases and the V segment lost 3 bases, leaving 8 bases of the junction unmatched. Germline-derived CDR1 and CDR2 are SGHNT and YYREEE (reference sequence). The CDR3 is 16 amino acids. CDR3 loop: CASSSKLAGRTGELFF. Here the CDR3 DNA reads TGTGCCAGCAGCTCGAAACTAGCGGGTCGGACCGGGGAGCTGTTTTTT.

This rearrangement joins TRBV2 to TRBJ2-7, with TRBD1 matching 9 bases. Germline trimming cut 7 bases from V and 5 bases from J; bases unmatched to any gene: 18. The CDR3 totals 17 residues. CDR1 and CDR2 (germline): SNHLY, FYNNEI. The CDR3 sequence is CASTLDPGTGFIHEQYF. The CDR3 nucleotides are TGTGCCAGCACCCTTGACCCCGGGACAGGGTTCATCCACGAGCAGTACTTC.

The V call is TRBV10-3, the J call TRBJ1-5; 7 bases are a match to TRBD1. V trimming: 9 bases; J trimming: 3 bases; junction bases outside the gene matches: 5. The germline CDR1 and CDR2 sequences are ENHRY and SYGVKD. The length of the CDR3 is 13 residues. The CDR3 here is CAMRQGFNQPQHF. CDR3 nucleotide sequence: TGTGCCATGAGACAGGGATTCAATCAGCCCCAGCATTTT.

The chain links TRBV2 to TRBJ2-2; D is unclear. The CDR3 runs to 11 residues. V was shortened by 4 bases and J by 8 bases, with 5 bases between the two germline ends. Germline loops: CDR1 SNHLY, CDR2 FYNNEI. CDR3 protein: CASSVVGELFF. The CDR3 region has the DNA TGTGCCAGCAGTGTAGTAGGGGAGCTGTTTTTT.

This chain uses TRBV7-6 with TRBJ2-3, with TRBD1 matching 8 bases. There are 15 residues in the CDR3. CDR1 and CDR2 from the germline V gene are SGHVS and FNYEAQ. V was clipped by 1 base and J by 6 bases; unmatched bases: 6. CDR3: CASSLVSGGSDTQYF. The CDR3, as DNA: TGTGCCAGCAGCTTAGTCTCAGGGGGCAGTGATACGCAGTATTTT. Combining the CDR3 with reference TRBV7-6 and TRBJ2-3 gives the whole variable domain GAGVSQSPRYKVTKRGQDVALRCDPISGHVSLYWYRQALGQGPEFLTYFNYEAQQDKSGLPNDRFSAERPEGSISTLTIQRTEQRDSAMYRCASSLVSGGSDTQYFGPGTRLTVL.

The chain has TRBV29-1 and TRBJ1-1; 10 bases are shared with TRBD1. Germline V lookup: CDR1 SQVTM, CDR2 ANQGSEA. The CDR3 is 13 amino acids. The ends lost 4 bases at V and 5 bases at J; junction bases unmatched: 4. The CDR3, as DNA: TGCAGCGTTGGGACAGGGGGAGGAACTGAAGCTTTCTTT. Residues: CSVGTGGGTEAFF.

The V gene is TRBV9, the J gene TRBJ1-6; D is perhaps TRBD1 (6 bases). Germline lookup yields CDR1 SGDLS and CDR2 YYNGEE. The V gene lost 3 bases and the J gene lost 8 bases, with 15 bases spanning the gap. The CDR3 has 15 residues. The CDR3 bases are TGTGCCAGCAGCGCCCCGACAGGAGGTGATTCACCCCTCCACTTT. Translation: CASSAPTGGDSPLHF. Combining the CDR3 with reference TRBV9 and TRBJ1-6 gives the whole variable domain DSGVTQTPKHLITATGQRVTLRCSPRSGDLSVYWYQQSLDQGLQFLIQYYNGEERAKGNILERFSAQQFPDLHSELNLSSLELGDSALYFCASSAPTGGDSPLHFGNGTRLTVT.

Remarks on this clone: The junction differs from germline at one of its ends, possibly a read error. This sequence joins TRBV7-2 and TRBJ2-7; TRBD2 matches at 11 bases. This CDR3 has 14 residues. Per the germline V gene, CDR1 is SGHTA and CDR2 is FQGNSA. CDR3 sequence: CASSSWTSGPISHF. For the CDR3, the DNA is TGTGCCAGCAGCTCCTGGACTAGCGGGCCTATCAGTCACTTC. Variable domain in full (rest from reference TRBV7-2 and TRBJ2-7): GAGVSQSPSNKVTEKGKDVELRCDPISGHTALYWYRQSLGQGLEFLIYFQGNSAPDKSGLPSDRFSAERTGGSVSTLTIQRTQQEDSAVYLCASSSWTSGPISHFGPGTRLTVT.